This T cell receptor beta chain was profiled in a study of T cells in pancreatic ductal adenocarcinoma. Assay: immunoSEQ multiplex PCR; the TCRdb copy retains only in-frame clones and omits some. The sample lists more than 85,000 clones, over 90% occurring once. Surgery without prior neoadjuvant therapy was the treatment of the selected pancreatic ductal adenocarcinoma patients. This receptor was taken from a human donor with pancreatic ductal adenocarcinoma. The source material was PBMCs.

This CDR3 reads CASSPRTGGQETQYF. The CDR3, as DNA: TGTGCCAGCAGCCCCCGGACAGGGGGCCAAGAGACCCAGTACTTC. The chain joins TRBV5-4 to TRBJ2-5, with 10 nucleotides matching TRBD1. V was clipped by 4 bases and J by 1 base; unmatched bases: 4. The CDR3 loop spans 15 amino acids. Germline loops: CDR1 SGHNT, CDR2 YYREEE (reference sequence).